The 3 T cell receptor beta chains presented below share a single source sample, sequenced in a study of blood T cells in healthy people across ages. Primers used in a second PCR of roughly 6 to 12 cycles were a sample-barcoded 5' primer and a J-beta primer mix. TCRdb independently ran MiXCR on the 5' RACE reads; one entry per CDR3 protein. The sample lists about a million distinct CDR3 sequences; about 53% were seen once. Input material: blood. These receptors were collected from a woman between 55 and 75 years old in good health.

V usage is TRBV28 and J usage is TRBJ2-7; 14 bases map to TRBD2. After removal of 6 bases from V and 5 bases from J, the junction contained 6 bases not matched to a gene. This CDR3 has 15 residues. Per germline, CDR1 MDHEN and CDR2 SYDVKM. In DNA form, the CDR3 reads TGTGCCAGCAGATCCCCGACTAGCGGGGGGGACGAGCAGTACTTC. This encodes CASRSPTSGGDEQYF.

This clonotype was observed a handful of times. V usage is TRBV4-1 and J usage is TRBJ2-5, with TRBD1 matching 8 bases. Germline assignment: CDR1 MGHRA and CDR2 YSYEKL. Trimming cost V 3 bases and J 0 bases; bases outside gene matches: 3. The length of the CDR3 is 15 residues. The CDR3 DNA follows: TGCGCCAGCAGCCATGGGGACAGGTACCAAGAGACCCAGTACTTC. Protein sequence: CASSHGDRYQETQYF.

This clonotype has only a few counts. The V call is TRBV4-3, the J call TRBJ2-4; D ambiguous. The assigned J gene may be wrong: the sequence end matches TRBJ2-7 better. CDR1 is LGHNA and CDR2 is YSLEER in the germline V gene. CDR3 length equals 14 residues. This CDR3 is CASSPSPSPREQYF. As DNA, the CDR3 is TGCGCCAGCAGCCCGTCCCCGTCCCCTCGCGAGCAGTACTTC.